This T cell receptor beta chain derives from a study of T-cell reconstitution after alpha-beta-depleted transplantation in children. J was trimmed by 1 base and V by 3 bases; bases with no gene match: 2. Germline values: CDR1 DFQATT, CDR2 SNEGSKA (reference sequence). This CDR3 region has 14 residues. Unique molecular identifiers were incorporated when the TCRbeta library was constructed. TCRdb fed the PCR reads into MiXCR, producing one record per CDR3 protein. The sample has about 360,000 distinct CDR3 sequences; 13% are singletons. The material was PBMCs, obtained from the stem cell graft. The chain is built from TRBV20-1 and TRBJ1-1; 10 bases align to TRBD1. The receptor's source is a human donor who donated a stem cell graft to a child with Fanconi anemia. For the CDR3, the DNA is TGCAGTGCTAGGCGGGACAGGGGGAACACTGAAGCTTTCTTT. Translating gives CSARRDRGNTEAFF.